These T cell receptor beta chains were read from a single sample in a study of blood T cell repertoires in COVID-19. Assay: immunoSEQ multiplex PCR; the TCRdb copy retains only in-frame clones and omits some. The data contain 200,000 to 250,000 clones, roughly 88% of them singletons. Material for sequencing was PBMCs or T cells enriched from blood (not recorded which). The receptors stem from a woman in her forties or fifties with acute COVID-19. Both conserved end residues are part of each CDR3. The order of the fields is J gene, D gene, V gene, clone size, CDR3 DNA, CDR3 protein. The D gene is left open where the match is weak. Clone size, where shown, is once, few, many, or a class for clones that have expanded.

J gene: TRBJ1-5
D gene: TRBD1
V gene: TRBV30
clone size: -
CDR3 DNA: TGTGCCTGGAGTGTTAAGGGGGCGGGAAGCAATCAGCCCCAGCATTTT
CDR3 protein: CAWSVKGAGSNQPQHF

J gene: TRBJ1-2
D gene: -
V gene: TRBV13
clone size: -
CDR3 DNA: TGTGCCAGCAGCTCCCCGTTTGAAGGGGGTGATGGCTACACCTTC
CDR3 protein: CASSSPFEGGDGYTF

J gene: TRBJ2-5
D gene: TRBD1
V gene: TRBV11-3
clone size: -
CDR3 DNA: TGTGCCAGCAGCTCCGGACAGGGCGGAGAGACCCAGTACTTC
CDR3 protein: CASSSGQGGETQYF

J gene: TRBJ2-3
D gene: TRBD2
V gene: TRBV28
clone size: -
CDR3 DNA: TGTGCCAGCAGTAAGGATACGGGGCGCGTAGCGACTAGCGGAACCACAGATACGCAGTATTTT
CDR3 protein: CASSKDTGRVATSGTTDTQYF

J gene: TRBJ1-2
D gene: TRBD1
V gene: TRBV4-2
clone size: -
CDR3 DNA: TGTGCCAGCAGCCAGGGACAGCGTTATGGCTACACCTTC
CDR3 protein: CASSQGQRYGYTF

J gene: TRBJ1-2
D gene: TRBD1
V gene: TRBV4-1
clone size: -
CDR3 DNA: TGCGCCAGCAGCCAAGCTGCCCTCCCGACAGGGAGGAGTAGCTACACCTTC
CDR3 protein: CASSQAALPTGRSSYTF

J gene: TRBJ1-5
D gene: TRBD1
V gene: TRBV5-5
clone size: once
CDR3 DNA: TGTGCCAGCAGCTTGGATCTTACAGGGGGTTTCAATCAGCCCCAGCATTTT
CDR3 protein: CASSLDLTGGFNQPQHF

J gene: TRBJ2-3
D gene: TRBD1
V gene: TRBV7-4
clone size: -
CDR3 DNA: TGTGCCAGCAGCTCGTTGACAGGGTATAAAGATACGCAGTATTTT
CDR3 protein: CASSSLTGYKDTQYF

J gene: TRBJ1-1
D gene: -
V gene: TRBV19
clone size: -
CDR3 DNA: TGTGCCAGCACCCAGGGGAACACTGAAGCTTTCTTT
CDR3 protein: CASTQGNTEAFF

J gene: TRBJ2-1
D gene: TRBD2
V gene: TRBV19
clone size: -
CDR3 DNA: TGTGCCAGTAGTAGGGAGCGGGAGTTGGTCAACAATGAGCAGTTCTTC
CDR3 protein: CASSRERELVNNEQFF

J gene: TRBJ2-5
D gene: TRBD2
V gene: TRBV7-2
clone size: -
CDR3 DNA: TGTGCCAGCAGCCGTGGACTAGCGGGAGGGAAAGAGACCCAGTACTTC
CDR3 protein: CASSRGLAGGKETQYF

J gene: TRBJ2-3
D gene: -
V gene: TRBV5-1
clone size: -
CDR3 DNA: TGCGCCAGCAGCTTTGAGGGCTCGGATACGCAGTATTTT
CDR3 protein: CASSFEGSDTQYF